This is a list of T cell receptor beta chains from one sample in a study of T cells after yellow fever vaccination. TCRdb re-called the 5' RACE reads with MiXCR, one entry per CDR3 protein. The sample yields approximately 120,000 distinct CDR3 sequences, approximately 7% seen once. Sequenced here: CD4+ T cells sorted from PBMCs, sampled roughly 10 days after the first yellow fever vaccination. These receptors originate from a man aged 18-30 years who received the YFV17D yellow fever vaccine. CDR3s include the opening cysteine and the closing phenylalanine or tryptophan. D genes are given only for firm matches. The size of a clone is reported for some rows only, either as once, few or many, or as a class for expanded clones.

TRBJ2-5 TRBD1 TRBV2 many TGTGCCAGCCGGACAGGGGGGGAGACCCAGTACTTC CASRTGGETQYF
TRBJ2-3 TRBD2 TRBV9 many TGTGCCAGCAGCGTGTCGGGGACTAGCGGCACAGATACGCAGTATTTT CASSVSGTSGTDTQYF
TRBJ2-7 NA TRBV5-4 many TGTGCCAGCAGCGACGGGTCTAATCCCTACGAGCAGTACTTC CASSDGSNPYEQYF
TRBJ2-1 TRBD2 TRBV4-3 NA TGCGCCAGCAGCCAAGAGTTTTTTGCGGGGGGAGTCCCCAATGAGCAGTTCTTC CASSQEFFAGGVPNEQFF
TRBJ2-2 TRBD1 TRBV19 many TGTGCCAGTAGTATAGATCTCTACAGGGGGCGTCGCGGGGAGCTGTTTTTT CASSIDLYRGRRGELFF
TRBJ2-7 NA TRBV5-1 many TGCGCCAGCAGCCTTACGACAGGTTCCTACGAGCAGTACTTC CASSLTTGSYEQYF
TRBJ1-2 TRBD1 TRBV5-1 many TGCGCCAGCAGCCTAGGAGGCTTGGACAGGGGAGTATACTATGGCTACACCTTC CASSLGGLDRGVYYGYTF
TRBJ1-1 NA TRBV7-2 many TGTGCCAGCAGCGTCGACCGGGCCACTGAAGCTTTCTTT CASSVDRATEAFF
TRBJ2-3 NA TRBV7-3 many TGTGCCAGCAGCTTAGAGGCGGGGTCGTTTTATACGCAGTATTTT CASSLEAGSFYTQYF
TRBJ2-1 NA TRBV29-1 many TGCAGCGTCCTTGACCCGTGGGCCAGGGATGAGCAGTTCTTC CSVLDPWARDEQFF
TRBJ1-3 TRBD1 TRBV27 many TGTGCCAGCAGTCCACGTCCCGGGACAGTTTCCTCGCTCCTCGACACCATATATTTT CASSPRPGTVSSLLDTIYF
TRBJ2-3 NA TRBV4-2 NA TGTGCCAGCATGACAAGAGCCCCCATTAGCCGGGGTAGCACAGATACGCAGTATTTT CASMTRAPISRGSTDTQYF
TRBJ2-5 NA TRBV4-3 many TGCGCCAGCAGCCAAGGGCGGGCAGGGAAAGAGACCCAGTACTTC CASSQGRAGKETQYF
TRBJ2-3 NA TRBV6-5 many TGTGCCAGCAGCCCATGGACTAGCACAGATACGCAGTATTTT CASSPWTSTDTQYF
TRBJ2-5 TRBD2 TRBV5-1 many TGCGCCAGCAGCTTGTCCCCGACTAGCGGAGAGACCCAGTACTTC CASSLSPTSGETQYF
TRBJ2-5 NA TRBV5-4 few TGTGCCAGCAGCTACCTTCTTTTTGGGTTAGGCCAAGAGACCCAGTACTTC CASSYLLFGLGQETQYF
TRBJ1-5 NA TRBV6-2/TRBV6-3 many TGTGCCAGCAGCCCCCCTTCTGGGAGCAATCAGCCCCAGCATTTT CASSPPSGSNQPQHF
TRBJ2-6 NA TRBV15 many TGTGCCACCAGCAGAGCACGGACCTCTGGGGCCAACGTCCTGACTTTC CATSRARTSGANVLTF
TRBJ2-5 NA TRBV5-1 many TGCGCCAGCAGCTCCGGGACCAGTATTGTCCAAGAGACCCAGTACTTC CASSSGTSIVQETQYF
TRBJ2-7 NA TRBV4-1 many TGCGCCAGCAGCCCAGGAAGGTTATCCCCCTACGAGCAGTACTTC CASSPGRLSPYEQYF
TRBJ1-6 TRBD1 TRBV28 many TGTGCCAGCAGTTTTCCCGACAGGGGTTCACCCCTCCACTTT CASSFPDRGSPLHF
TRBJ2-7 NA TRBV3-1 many TGTGCCAGCAGCCTCCGGGGAAGCGGTTACGAGCAGTACTTC CASSLRGSGYEQYF
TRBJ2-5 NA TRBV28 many TGTGCCAGCAGTACTTGGGACAACGAAGAGACCCAGTACTTC CASSTWDNEETQYF
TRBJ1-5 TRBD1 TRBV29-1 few TGCAGCGGAACCGGGACAGATGAGGGTAAGGAGCATTTT CSGTGTDEGKEHF
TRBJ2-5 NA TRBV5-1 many TGCGCCAGCAGGAGTGGCGAGGCGGGTGAGACCCAGTACTTC CASRSGEAGETQYF
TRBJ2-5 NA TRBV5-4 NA TGTGCCAGCAGAAAGGGTGGAGGAGAGACCCAGTACTTC CASRKGGGETQYF
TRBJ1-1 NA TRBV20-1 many TGCAGTGCTAGAGATCTGGACAGGAACACTGAAGCTTTCTTT CSARDLDRNTEAFF
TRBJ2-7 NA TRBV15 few TGTGCCACCAGCAGAGAAGGGCGGGCTATCTACGAGCAGTACTTC CATSREGRAIYEQYF
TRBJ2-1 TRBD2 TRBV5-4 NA TGTGCCAGCAGATGGAGTCTAGCGGGGATGTATGAGCAGTTCTTC CASRWSLAGMYEQFF
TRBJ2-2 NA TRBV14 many TGTGCCAGCAGCCAAGCGGGCCCCGGGGAGCTGTTTTTT CASSQAGPGELFF
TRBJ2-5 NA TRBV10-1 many TGCGCCAGCAGTTGGGGCAGGGTCGGTCCCCAGTACTTC CASSWGRVGPQYF
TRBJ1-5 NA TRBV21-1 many TGTGCCAGCAGCAAAGAAGGGGGCAGGACGGGGAATCAGCCCCAGCATTTT CASSKEGGRTGNQPQHF
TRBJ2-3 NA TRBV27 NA TGTGCCAGCAGTTTTACCGGGGTTGATACGCAGTATTTT CASSFTGVDTQYF
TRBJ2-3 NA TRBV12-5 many TGTGCTAGTGGCCCTTCCGGGGCAGATACGCAGTATTTT CASGPSGADTQYF
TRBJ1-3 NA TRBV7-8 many TGTGCCAGCAGCGCGGGTTCCCTCTCTGGAAACACCATATATTTT CASSAGSLSGNTIYF